Reported below is one T cell receptor beta chain. Its cognate antigen is unknown. This entry belongs to a study of identical twins. This CDR3 spans 14 amino acids. The germline V gene encodes CDR1 MRHNA and CDR2 SNTAGT. V was clipped by 5 bases and J by 5 bases; unmatched bases: 7. TCRdb re-derived calls from the 5' RACE reads in MiXCR, one entry per CDR3 protein. The sample lists 450,000 or so distinct CDR3 sequences, approximately 15% occurring once. General study points: Out-of-frame alpha sequences shared by twins showed excess low generation probability.

Another study also made use of these data, one on yellow fever vaccine responses in identical twins.

This rearrangement joins TRBV6-4 to TRBJ1-1, with 8 bases identical to TRBD1. The sequenced sample was CD4+ T cells sorted from blood. The TCR was taken from a woman aged 18-30 years in good health. This CDR3 is CASSPDRGGTEAFF. CDR3 nucleotide sequence: TGTGCCAGCAGTCCCGACAGGGGAGGGACTGAAGCTTTCTTT.